This T cell receptor beta chain was identified in a study of PD-L1 blockade in urothelial cancer. Looked up from germline, CDR1 is MDHEN and CDR2 is SYDVKM. V was clipped by 4 bases and J by 1 base; unmatched bases: 2. This CDR3 comprises 15 residues. This clone came up a few times. Assay used: immunoSEQ multiplex PCR; TCRdb lists only in-frame clones, some missing. The sample has about 800 clones; 35% are singletons. The chain has TRBV28 and TRBJ2-3; 10 bases line up with TRBD2. This receptor was taken from a middle-aged man with urothelial cancer. This sample comprised tumor tissue, obtained before atezolizumab (anti-PD-L1) treatment. CDR3 sequence: CASSSGTSGTDTQYF. CDR3 coding DNA: TGTGCCAGCAGTTCAGGGACTAGCGGCACAGATACGCAGTATTTT. Drawing the rest from reference TRBV28 and TRBJ2-3, the complete variable domain is DVKVTQSSRYLVKRTGEKVFLECVQDMDHENMFWYRQDPGLGLRLIYFSYDVKMKEKGDIPEGYSVSREKKERFSLILESASTNQTSMYLCASSSGTSGTDTQYFGPGTRLTVL.